This passage covers 7 T cell receptor beta chains from one sample sequenced in a study of shared clonotypes between healthy human individuals. Produced via immunoSEQ multiplex PCR; TCRdb's table is partial and in-frame only. Of about 680,000 clones listed, more than 70% are singletons. The sequencing input was memory CD4+ T cells sorted from blood. Documented subset: CD45RA-negative fraction. The receptors derive from a woman aged 30 to 39 in good health.

This clone was picked up a small number of times. The identical CDR3 is also encoded by other nucleotide sequences in the sample. The CDR3 loop is CAWARGGGTEAFF. CDR3 nucleotides: TGTGCCTGGGCCCGGGGGGGAGGAACTGAAGCTTTCTTT. The J gene is TRBJ1-1, the V gene TRBV30, with D possibly being TRBD1 (5 bases). The CDR3 length is 13 residues. Trimming stripped 5 bases from V and 5 bases from J, with 15 bases between. CDR1 is GTSNPN and CDR2 is SVGIG in the germline V gene (reference sequence).

This chain joins TRBV5-5 and TRBJ2-7, with D maybe TRBD1 (6 bases). The CDR3 sequence is 14 residues long. V was trimmed by 4 bases and J by 5 bases, leaving 16 bases between them. CDR1 and CDR2 from the germline V gene are SGHKS and YYEKEE (reference sequence). CDR3 in amino acids: CASSPEPGHNEQYF. In DNA, the CDR3 is TGTGCCAGCAGCCCGGAGCCGGGACACAACGAGCAGTACTTC.

The rearrangement joins TRBV27 to TRBJ1-2; no reliable D call. Germline assignment: CDR1 MNHEY and CDR2 SMNVEV (reference sequence). The V end lost 5 bases, the J end lost 4 bases, and 11 bases lay between the germline ends. The CDR3 contains 13 residues. CDR3 residues: CASSPDGFYGYTF. CDR3 sequence (DNA): TGTGCCAGCAGTCCCGATGGTTTCTATGGCTACACCTTC.

This clone occurred a few times. The rearrangement joins TRBV6-5 to TRBJ1-4; 7 bases line up with TRBD1. Trimming took 9 bases from V and 7 from J; bases not matched to a gene: 5. Per the germline V gene, CDR1 is MNHEY and CDR2 is SVGAGI. The CDR3 sequence is 12 residues long. CDR3 coding DNA: TGTGCCAGAGAGGGGGCTCTTGAAAAACTGTTTTTT. This sequence encodes CAREGALEKLFF.

The chain links TRBV11-2 to TRBJ2-3; 8 positions agree with TRBD1. Germline CDR1 SGHAT, CDR2 FQNNGV. The CDR3 contains 17 residues. Trimming took 0 bases from V and 4 from J; bases not matched to a gene: 9. The CDR3 reads CASSLDFGRGRSDTQYF. CDR3 bases: TGTGCCAGCAGCTTAGATTTTGGCAGGGGGCGCTCAGATACGCAGTATTTT. Variable domain in full (rest from reference TRBV11-2 and TRBJ2-3): EAGVAQSPRYKIIEKRQSVAFWCNPISGHATLYWYQQILGQGPKLLIQFQNNGVVDDSQLPKDRFSAERLKGVDSTLKIQPAKLEDSAVYLCASSLDFGRGRSDTQYFGPGTRLTVL.

In its sample, this clone was seen a few times. V gene TRBV6-1 combines with J gene TRBJ2-1; D remains ambiguous. Trimming stripped 7 bases from V and 4 bases from J, with 8 bases between. Germline assignment: CDR1 MNHNS and CDR2 SASEGT. The CDR3 consists of 12 residues. CDR3: CASITQYNEQFF. As DNA, the CDR3 is TGTGCCAGCATTACTCAGTACAATGAGCAGTTCTTC.

The chain uses TRBV7-3 and TRBJ2-5; 10 positions match TRBD1. Germline V gene sequence: CDR1 SGHTA, CDR2 FQGTGA. The CDR3 has 15 residues. V shed 5 bases and J 1 base; nucleotides not matched to a gene: 4. In nucleotides, the CDR3 is TGTGCCAGCAGCCACGGGACAGGGGCCCAAGAGACCCAGTACTTC. As protein: CASSHGTGAQETQYF.